This T cell receptor (beta chain) appears in the sequencing data of a study of breast tumors, draining lymph nodes, adjacent tissues. From germline, CDR1 is MNHNY and CDR2 SVGAGI (reference sequence). The CDR3 loop spans 17 amino acids. The ends were cut back, 2 bases at V and 4 bases at J, with 19 bases in the middle. TCRdb reanalysed the multiplex PCR reads using MiXCR and keeps one entry per CDR3 protein. The sample includes around 150,000 distinct CDR3 sequences, over 25% of them seen just once. At least ten counts were recorded for this clonotype. What it recognizes is unknown. Notes on the study in general: Most tumor T cells seemingly derive from lymph node, then expand in tumor.

Samples came from axillary lymph nodes draining the breast cancer. Sequencing used axillary lymph node tissue. The clonotype originates from a female donor with breast cancer. Some clones in this sample may be carry-over from other donors' samples. The chain is built from TRBV6-6 and TRBJ2-3; a possible D gene is TRBD1 (6 bases). CDR3 nucleotides: TGTGCCAGCAGTTACACGGGTTTGGGGGCATCGGCAGATACGCAGTATTTT. Translation: CASSYTGLGASADTQYF.